This T cell receptor beta chain came from a study of cytomegalovirus exposure and HLA in healthy donors. The overall study: Earlier work reported 90 million to 120 million unique TCR beta sequences from about 179 million T cells.

PCR was performed using 60 Vbeta and 13 Jbeta primers. Measured with immunoSEQ multiplex PCR; TCRdb has only the in-frame clones, and not every one. The repertoire has more than 140,000 clones, about 79% of them found once; the top ten carry about 0.62%. The CDR3 spans 15 residues. The germline CDR1 and CDR2 sequences are MNHNY and SVGAGI (reference sequence). The V segment lost 5 bases and the J segment 0 bases; nucleotides outside the gene matches: 5. The clonotype comes from a male donor in good health and CMV-seronegative. The rearrangement uses TRBV6-6 and TRBJ2-7; 9 bases fit TRBD2. The specimen sequenced was PBMCs. CDR3 in amino acids: CASSRGGDYSYEQYF. The CDR3 DNA sequence: TGTGCCAGCAGTCGCGGGGGGGACTACTCCTACGAGCAGTACTTC.